The present TCR beta chain was sequenced within a study of blood T cell repertoires in COVID-19. Background on the study: The United States, Italy and Spain supplied acute and convalescent COVID-19 samples. The analysed material was cDNA or gDNA that came from T cells, B-cell-depleted T cells, or PBMCs.

Comments on this clone: A much larger clone differs by one base, so this may be a read error.

Original processing methods: Amplification of reference gene primers was used by the study to estimate nucleated cell counts. Only in-frame clones appear in the TCRdb table, and some are missing; sequencing was by immunoSEQ multiplex PCR. Clone size and the V and J calls come from that table; the DNA yielded D and trimming. Of 150,000 to 200,000 clones listed, over 80% are singletons. Germline-derived CDR1 and CDR2 are MNHEY and SVGEGT. Trimming removed 5 bases from V and 3 bases from J, with 5 bases in between. This CDR3 comprises 11 residues. In Seattle, patients joined the study during active infection and were tracked longitudinally.

The sample taken for sequencing was peripheral blood. This chain connects TRBV6-2 or TRBV6-3 to TRBJ2-7, with D perhaps matching TRBD1 (5 bases). This TCR derives from a man aged 25 to 45 with COVID-19, enrolled during active disease. CDR3 in DNA: TGTGCCAGCAGTGACAGCTACGAGCAGTACTTC. Translating it yields CASSDSYEQYF.